This T cell receptor beta chain was documented in a study of T-cell reconstitution after alpha-beta-depleted transplantation in children. The junction had 12 bases not matched to a gene; V was cut back by 5 bases and J by 6 bases. Germline-derived CDR1 and CDR2 are SGHAT and FQNNGV. CDR3 size: 17 residues. For TCRbeta, the library was prepared with unique molecular identifiers. TCRdb re-called the PCR reads with MiXCR, one entry per CDR3 protein. The table includes 150,000 to 250,000 distinct CDR3 sequences, 13% to 15% detected once. This clonotype has ten or more counts. Source: PBMCs from the stem cell graft donor, taken from the stem cell graft. This clonotype was sampled from a human donor who donated a stem cell graft to a child with acute lymphoblastic leukemia. V usage is TRBV11-2 and J usage is TRBJ2-1; the match to TRBD2 covers 11 bases. The CDR3 loop is CASSPRIAGGPINEQFF. CDR3 sequence (DNA): TGTGCCAGCAGCCCCCGTATAGCGGGAGGGCCTATCAATGAGCAGTTCTTC.